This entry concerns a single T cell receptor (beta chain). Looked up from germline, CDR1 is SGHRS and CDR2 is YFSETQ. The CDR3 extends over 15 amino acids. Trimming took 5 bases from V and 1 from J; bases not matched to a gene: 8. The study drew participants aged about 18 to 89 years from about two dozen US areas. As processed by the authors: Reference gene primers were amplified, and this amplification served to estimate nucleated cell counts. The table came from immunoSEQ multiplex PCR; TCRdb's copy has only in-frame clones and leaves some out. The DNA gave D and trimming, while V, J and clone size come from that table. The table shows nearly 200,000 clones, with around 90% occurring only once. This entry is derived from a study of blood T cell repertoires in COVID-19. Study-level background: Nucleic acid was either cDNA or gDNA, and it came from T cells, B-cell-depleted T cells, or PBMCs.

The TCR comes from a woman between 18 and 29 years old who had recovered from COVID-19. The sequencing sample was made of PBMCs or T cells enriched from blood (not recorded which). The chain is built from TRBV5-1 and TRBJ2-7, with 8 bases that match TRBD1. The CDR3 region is CASSRGQGISYEQYF. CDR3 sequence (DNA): TGCGCCAGCAGTCGCGGACAGGGTATATCCTACGAGCAGTACTTC.